A single sample is the source of the 23 T cell receptor beta chains below, sequenced in a study of cytomegalovirus exposure and HLA in healthy donors (dated by TCRdb to between 2016 and 2019). Library construction relied on the immunoSEQ multiplex PCR assay. A mixture of 60 forward primers for TCR Vbeta segments and 13 reverse primers for TCR Jbeta segments was used in the multiplex PCR. TCRdb retrieved this table from immuneACCESS and kept in-frame rearrangements only. Not all clones are present; in checked studies, unresolved V genes account for under half, and no reason is known for the remainder. The sample has about 230,000 clones on record, more than 75% of them singletons. The ten biggest clones cover about 1.2% of the sample. The sequencing input was PBMCs. The receptors come from a human donor in good health.

The genes are TRBV2 and TRBJ2-3; D not resolved. V lost 7 bases, J lost 6 bases, and 8 bases lay in between. CDR1 SNHLY and CDR2 FYNNEI come from the germline V gene. CDR3 length equals 11 residues. The DNA of the CDR3 is TGTGCCAGCACCTTTACTGATACGCAGTATTTT. Translated: CASTFTDTQYF.

This rearrangement joins TRBV7-3 to TRBJ2-3; 10 bases line up with TRBD2. Germline trimming cut 4 bases from V and 6 bases from J; bases unmatched to any gene: 13. The CDR3 spans 17 residues. Germline V gene sequence: CDR1 SGHTA, CDR2 FQGTGA. This chain's CDR3 is CASSSTSGLAGADTQYF. CDR3 bases: TGTGCCAGCAGCTCAACCTCCGGGCTAGCGGGAGCTGATACGCAGTATTTT.

There are a few counts of this clone. The genes are TRBV4-1 and TRBJ1-4, with D possibly being TRBD1 (5 bases). CDR3 length: 17 residues. With 6 bases removed from V and 7 bases from J, the gap between germline ends came to 24 bases. Germline values: CDR1 MGHRA, CDR2 YSYEKL. CDR3 amino acids: CASSIHHTNQGREKLFF. The CDR3 DNA sequence: TGCGCCAGCAGTATTCACCATACGAACCAGGGCCGTGAAAAACTGTTTTTT.

The rearrangement joins TRBV4-2 to TRBJ2-1, with 11 bases fitting TRBD2. Germline lookup yields CDR1 LGHNA and CDR2 YNFKEQ. With 0 bases clipped from V and 0 bases from J, the junction kept 4 bases outside the gene matches. The CDR3 is made up of 18 amino acids. CDR3 nucleotide sequence: TGTGCCAGCAGCCAAGATTCGCTAGCGGGAGGCTCCTACAATGAGCAGTTCTTC. It codes for CASSQDSLAGGSYNEQFF.

The chain's CDR3 is CASSLRTRGKEEQYF. In nucleotides, the CDR3 is TGTGCCAGCAGTTTACGGACCCGGGGGAAAGAAGAGCAGTACTTC. The gene calls are TRBV28 and TRBJ2-7, with D possibly being TRBD2 (6 bases). Looked up from germline, CDR1 is MDHEN and CDR2 is SYDVKM. CDR3 length: 15 amino acids. V was trimmed by 2 bases and J by 7 bases, leaving 18 bases between them.

V usage is TRBV29-1 and J usage is TRBJ1-2; no firm D call. This CDR3 contains 13 residues. Trimming took 5 bases from V and 7 from J, leaving 17 bases between them. Per germline, CDR1 SQVTM and CDR2 ANQGSEA. Here the CDR3 reads CSVRTKWLLGYTF. CDR3 DNA sequence: TGCAGCGTTCGGACTAAGTGGTTGCTTGGCTACACCTTC.

The chain uses TRBV4-1 and TRBJ2-1; no definite D call. V dropped 1 base and J dropped 9 bases, with 10 bases sitting between them. CDR1 MGHRA and CDR2 YSYEKL come from the germline V gene. This CDR3 spans 13 amino acids. Here the CDR3 DNA reads TGCGCCAGCAGCCAAGCAGAGACTGGTGAGCAGTTCTTC. Translated: CASSQAETGEQFF.

J is TRBJ2-4 and V is TRBV4-3, with TRBD1 matching 8 bases. Germline CDR1 and CDR2: LGHNA and YSLEER. V was clipped by 4 bases and J by 1 base; unmatched bases: 18. The CDR3 has 20 residues. The CDR3 here is CASSRNIGSAQGVAKNIQYF. DNA of the CDR3: TGCGCCAGCAGCCGAAATATAGGTTCAGCACAGGGGGTTGCCAAAAACATTCAGTACTTC.

The rearrangement uses TRBV4-2 and TRBJ2-7; 9 bases match TRBD1. The CDR3 covers 15 residues. Germline-derived CDR1 and CDR2 are LGHNA and YNFKEQ. Unmatched junction bases numbered 9, after V lost 5 bases and J lost 4 bases. The CDR3, as DNA: TGTGCCAGCAGCTTCGCTGAGGGACAGGGTTACGAGCAGTACTTC. Its protein product is CASSFAEGQGYEQYF.

The V call is TRBV18, the J call TRBJ2-3; 10 nucleotides agree with TRBD2. The germline gives CDR1 KGHSH, CDR2 LQKENI. The CDR3 has 16 amino acids. Losses at the gene ends were 4 bases for V and 5 bases for J; bases not matched to a gene: 9. DNA of the CDR3: TGTGCCAGCTCACTCGAGCGGGAGGGAAGCGTAGATACGCAGTATTTT. Residues: CASSLEREGSVDTQYF.

The CDR3 spells CASSLSLRDRGYEQYF. CDR3 bases: TGTGCCAGCAGCTTATCCCTCCGGGACAGGGGCTACGAGCAGTACTTC. The chain uses TRBV5-4 and TRBJ2-7; TRBD1 aligns across 10 bases. Unmatched junction bases numbered 8, after V lost 2 bases and J lost 3 bases. The CDR3 totals 16 residues. The V gene's germline CDR1 is SGHNT and CDR2 YYREEE (reference sequence). The variable domain in full, completed from reference TRBV5-4 and TRBJ2-7, reads ETGVTQSPTHLIKTRGQQVTLRCSSQSGHNTVSWYQQALGQGPQFIFQYYREEENGRGNFPPRFSGLQFPNYSSELNVNALELDDSALYLCASSLSLRDRGYEQYFGPGTRLTVT.

This chain uses TRBV27 with TRBJ2-7; the D gene is possibly TRBD2 (5 bases). The V gene's germline CDR1 is MNHEY and CDR2 SMNVEV (reference sequence). This CDR3 contains 16 residues. The V end lost 8 bases, the J end lost 0 bases, and 20 bases lay between the germline ends. The CDR3 DNA follows: TGTGCCAGCGGTCCACCACGGGGAGCAGGCTCCTACGAGCAGTACTTC. Translation: CASGPPRGAGSYEQYF.

V is TRBV7-9 and J is TRBJ2-7, with 7 bases matching TRBD1. The length of the CDR3 is 12 residues. The V gene end was trimmed by 11 bases and the J gene end by 1 base; junction bases not matched to a gene: 5. Germline CDR1 and CDR2: SEHNR and FQNEAQ (reference sequence). The DNA for the CDR3 is TGTGCCGGGGGACAGTCTTCCTACGAGCAGTACTTC. Protein sequence: CAGGQSSYEQYF. Using reference TRBV7-9 and TRBJ2-7 for the parts outside the CDR3, the full variable domain is DTGVSQNPRHKITKRGQNVTFRCDPISEHNRLYWYRQTLGQGPEFLTYFQNEAQLEKSRLLSDRFSAERPKGSFSTLEIQRTEQGDSAMYLCAGGQSSYEQYFGPGTRLTVT.

The chain couples TRBV28 to TRBJ2-5; 7 nucleotides agree with TRBD2. J was trimmed by 4 bases and V by 7 bases; bases with no gene match: 9. This CDR3 has 14 amino acids. CDR1 MDHEN and CDR2 SYDVKM come from the germline V gene. The CDR3, as DNA: TGTGCCAGCATCCAAACCCCGGGGGGAGAGACCCAGTACTTC. Translating it yields CASIQTPGGETQYF.

The chain carries TRBV5-1 and TRBJ1-1; the D is unclear. V was pared by 4 bases and J by 0 bases, with 7 bases between. The CDR3 spans 13 residues. The V gene's germline CDR1 is SGHRS and CDR2 YFSETQ. DNA for the CDR3: TGCGCCAGCAGCCTTCGAGTGAACACTGAAGCTTTCTTT. This gives the protein CASSLRVNTEAFF.

The chain links TRBV18 to TRBJ2-5; 9 bases match TRBD1. The J call is doubtful: the DNA matches TRBJ2-7 better. Germline V lookup: CDR1 KGHSH, CDR2 LQKENI. The CDR3 consists of 17 residues. CDR3 coding DNA: TGTGCCAGCTCACCTAATCCGGGACAGGGAGTTACCGACGAGCAGTACTTC. Protein sequence: CASSPNPGQGVTDEQYF.

The chain has TRBV5-1 and TRBJ2-5; a weak D match, TRBD1 (5 bases). Germline V gene data show CDR1 as SGHRS and CDR2 as YFSETQ. CDR3 length equals 16 residues. The V gene lost 1 base and the J gene lost 2 bases, with 15 bases spanning the gap. The CDR3 protein is CASSLSAMGLQETQYF. The CDR3, as DNA: TGCGCCAGCAGCTTGTCGGCCATGGGGCTACAAGAGACCCAGTACTTC.

The CDR3 DNA sequence: TGTGCCAGCGATACAGGGGCTAGTCTTCCCGAGCAGTACTTC. It encodes CASDTGASLPEQYF. J is TRBJ2-7 and V is TRBV2; TRBD1 matches 7 bases. Germline trimming cut 8 bases from V and 6 bases from J; bases unmatched to any gene: 13. The CDR3 contains 14 residues. The germline V gene encodes CDR1 SNHLY and CDR2 FYNNEI.

This chain links TRBV5-1 with TRBJ2-7; 10 bases are shared with TRBD1. The CDR3 sequence is 15 residues long. The junction had 6 bases not matched to a gene; V was cut back by 4 bases and J by 2 bases. Germline V gene sequence: CDR1 SGHRS, CDR2 YFSETQ. The CDR3 coding sequence is TGCGCCAGCAGCACTCCGGGACAGGGGCCCTACGAGCAGTACTTC. Encoded protein: CASSTPGQGPYEQYF.

This clone was observed a handful of times. V is TRBV7-3 and J is TRBJ2-3; TRBD2 matches at 7 bases. V lost 0 bases to trimming and J lost 2 bases; unmatched junction nucleotides: 11. This CDR3 spans 18 amino acids. Germline V gene data show CDR1 as SGHTA and CDR2 as FQGTGA. CDR3 residues: CASSLTGGPRVSTDTQYF. The CDR3, as DNA: TGTGCCAGCAGCTTAACGGGAGGGCCCCGTGTATCCACAGATACGCAGTATTTT.

This chain links TRBV2 with TRBJ1-1; D is ambiguous. Trimming left V 4 bases short and J 1 base short, with 7 bases between. The germline gives CDR1 SNHLY, CDR2 FYNNEI. This CDR3 spans 13 amino acids. The CDR3: CASSGEKNTEAFF. CDR3 nucleotides: TGTGCCAGCAGTGGGGAGAAGAACACTGAAGCTTTCTTT.

This chain uses TRBV6-1 with TRBJ2-5, with TRBD2 matching 8 bases. The DNA matches TRBJ2-7 better at its end, which makes the J call doubtful. CDR1 MNHNS and CDR2 SASEGT come from the germline V gene. This CDR3 region has 12 residues. DNA for the CDR3: TGTGCGGGCGGGAGGCCCTCCTACGAGCAGTACTTC. Encoded protein: CAGGRPSYEQYF.

The chain couples TRBV7-8 to TRBJ1-5, with TRBD1 matching over 8 bases. V trimming: 5 bases; J trimming: 6 bases; junction bases outside the gene matches: 9. From germline, CDR1 is SGHVS and CDR2 FQNEAQ. CDR3 length equals 15 residues. The CDR3 DNA reads as TGTGCCAGCAGCCCAGCGACAGGGGATTTTCAGCCCCAGCATTTT. Encoded protein: CASSPATGDFQPQHF.